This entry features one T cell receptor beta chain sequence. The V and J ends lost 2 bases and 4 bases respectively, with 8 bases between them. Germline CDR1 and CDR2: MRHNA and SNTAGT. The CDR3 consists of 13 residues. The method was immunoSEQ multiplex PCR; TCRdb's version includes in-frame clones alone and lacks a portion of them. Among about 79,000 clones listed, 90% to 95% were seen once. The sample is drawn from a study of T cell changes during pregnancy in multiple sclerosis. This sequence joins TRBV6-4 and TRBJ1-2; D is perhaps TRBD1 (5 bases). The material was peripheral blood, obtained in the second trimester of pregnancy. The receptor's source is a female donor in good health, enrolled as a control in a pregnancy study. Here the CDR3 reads CASSDGGGYGYTF. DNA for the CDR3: TGTGCCAGCAGTGACGGGGGAGGCTATGGCTACACCTTC.